Reported below is one TCR beta chain. This specimen belongs to a study of CD8+ T cells in alopecia areata. Overall study context: Patients in the study were on tofacitinib for 6 to 18 months, then off it for 6 months.

The treatment denotes: oral pan-JAK inhibitor, 5-10 mg twice daily. Sorting of PBMCs yielded the CD4+ and CD8+ T cells. V was cut by 2 bases and J by 9 bases, with 14 bases left in between. Germline V gene sequence: CDR1 SGHTA, CDR2 FQGNSA. CDR3 length equals 15 residues. In each case, RNA was isolated and then reverse transcribed into cDNA as the sequencing template. TCRdb's copy holds only in-frame clones and misses some; the assay was immunoSEQ multiplex PCR. The sample lists 210,000 or so clones, roughly three fifths seen once, with about 1.2% in the top ten. This clonotype originated in a human donor with alopecia areata. The chain joins TRBV7-2 to TRBJ1-6; D is perhaps TRBD1 (5 bases). The source material was CD4+ T cells sorted from blood, sampled around week 44, from a patient treated with tofacitinib. This chain's CDR3 is CASSLPGQSFSPLHF. CDR3 bases: TGTGCCAGCAGCTTACCGGGGCAGTCCTTTTCACCCCTCCACTTT.